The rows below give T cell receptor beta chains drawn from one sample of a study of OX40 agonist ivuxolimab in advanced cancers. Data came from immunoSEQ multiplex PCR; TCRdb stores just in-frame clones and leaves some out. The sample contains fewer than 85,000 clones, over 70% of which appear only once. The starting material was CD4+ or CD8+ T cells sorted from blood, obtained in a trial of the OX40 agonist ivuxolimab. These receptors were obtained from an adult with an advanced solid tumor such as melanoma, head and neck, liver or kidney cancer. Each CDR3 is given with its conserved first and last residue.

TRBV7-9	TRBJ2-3	CASSVGGTSGSDTQYF
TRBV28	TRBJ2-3	CASSPPWGSGTDTQYF
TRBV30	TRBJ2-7	CAWSVYGLAAEQYF
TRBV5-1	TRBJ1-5	CASSYQGSQPQHF
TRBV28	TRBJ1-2	CASSVTMGYTF
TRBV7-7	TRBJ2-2	CASSLMPGTGELFF
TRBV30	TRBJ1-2	CAWSMTGVFYGYTF
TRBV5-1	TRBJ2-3	CASSFRKGSTDTQYF
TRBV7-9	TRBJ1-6	CASSLADLGGGMGNSPLHF
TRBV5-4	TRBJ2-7	CASSPDPGDLRHEQYF
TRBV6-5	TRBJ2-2	CASSYGNSGELFF
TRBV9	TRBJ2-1	CASSLRLAGGGKEQFF
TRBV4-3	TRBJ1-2	CASSPRDGPYGYTF
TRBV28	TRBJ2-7	CASSGVRGLTYEQYF